The T cell receptor beta chain under discussion was sequenced for a study of T cells in Graves' hyperthyroidism and ophthalmopathy. This clonotype was observed a few times. Its antigen is unknown. Criteria for exclusion of patients were uncontrolled infection, other autoimmune disease, pregnancy or lactation. General study findings and limits: Researchers report that a 13 V-J model separated ophthalmopathy from stable hyperthyroidism.

Germline V gene data show CDR1 as DFQATT and CDR2 as SNEGSKA (reference sequence). V lost 5 bases and J lost 2; bases outside the gene matches: 3. This CDR3 comprises 12 residues. Researchers took RNA transcripts and amplified the TCR beta CDR3 regions from them. The HTBI primer set was used in a first-round RT-PCR of the TCR CDR3. In TCRdb, the multiplex PCR reads were re-called with MiXCR into one record per CDR3 protein. The table lists hundreds of thousands of distinct CDR3 sequences, roughly 14% of them singletons, with roughly 4.3% in the top ten. The sequenced material came from blood. The TCR originated in a woman in her thirties or forties with Graves' ophthalmopathy. The chain combines TRBV20-1 with TRBJ2-7, with 7 bases identical to TRBD1. The CDR3 region is CSALGQTYEQYF. CDR3 sequence (DNA): TGCAGTGCTCTGGGACAGACCTACGAGCAGTACTTC.